What follows describes a single TCR beta chain. Antigen: not known. Germline loops: CDR1 MDHEN, CDR2 SYDVKM. CDR3 length: 14 residues. Trimming left V 5 bases short and J 9 bases short, with 19 bases between. These data come from a study of cytomegalovirus exposure and HLA in healthy donors. Study-level information: Sequencing of approximately 190 million T cells in an earlier analysis found under 120 million unique TCR beta sequences.

PCR was performed using 60 Vbeta and 13 Jbeta primers. Clones were read by immunoSEQ multiplex PCR, and TCRdb kept only the in-frame ones, dropping some. The sample has approximately 160,000 clones; more than 70% are singletons. Study-wide findings and caveats: A later analysis found that most CMV-associated TCR beta chains appeared HLA-restricted.

Sequencing was carried out using PBMCs. This TCR was sampled from a male donor in good health and CMV-seronegative. The chain links TRBV28 to TRBJ1-2; TRBD1 might be the D (6 bases). Here the CDR3 DNA reads TGTGCCAGCAGTGCCGGGACAAAGTTGTTTAGCTACACCTTC. Translating gives CASSAGTKLFSYTF.